This T cell receptor (beta chain) came from a study of persistence of HIV-infected CD4 T cells. On this clone itself: Its antigen remains unidentified.

The immunoSEQ assay was version 4, run in survey mode. Repertoires were generated with immunoSEQ multiplex PCR, while TCRdb's copy carries only in-frame clones and drops some. The sample comprises approximately 44,000 clones, approximately 88% of which are singletons, and 1% rests with the top ten. This nonspecific control used anti-CD3/anti-CD28 bead stimulation of CD4+ T cells. Sorting selected CD4+ T cells upregulating both CD40 ligand and CD69. The receptor was derived from an adult man with HIV who was CMV-seropositive. The source material was CD4+ T cells sorted from PBMCs after 18-hour stimulation, sampled from a patient who received antiretroviral therapy.

CDR3 in amino acids: CASSLRTGTNNSPLHF. DNA for the CDR3: TGTGCCAGCAGTCTCCGGACAGGGACGAATAATTCACCCCTCCACTTT. V gene TRBV27 combines with J gene TRBJ1-6; 8 bases are shared with TRBD1. The CDR3 runs 16 residues. V was clipped by 5 bases and J by 5 bases; unmatched bases: 8. Germline V CDR1 and CDR2: MNHEY, SMNVEV (reference sequence).